This T cell receptor (beta chain) was captured by sequencing in a study of blood T cell repertoires in COVID-19. Across the study: PBMCs, B-cell-depleted T cells, or T cells provided the cDNA or gDNA that made up the material.

As handled by the study authors: Reference gene primer amplification gave estimated nucleated cell counts. Here immunoSEQ multiplex PCR was the method, and the copy in TCRdb shows in-frame clones only, minus some. V, J and clone size are taken as reported in that table, and D and trimming were inferred from the DNA itself. The sample has 85,000 to 120,000 clones, 71% seen once; the top ten hold about 0.85%. CDR1 SNHLY and CDR2 FYNNEI come from the germline V gene. V lost 8 bases to trimming and J lost 2 bases, with 9 bases between them. This CDR3 contains 12 residues. The receptor comes from a human donor with acute or convalescent COVID-19. The donor label of this sample is uncertain. V gene TRBV2 combines with J gene TRBJ1-2; unclear D gene. Sample: peripheral blood. The CDR3, as DNA: TGTGCCAGCTCCGGGGAGAACTATGGCTACACCTTC. Translated: CASSGENYGYTF.